This is a list of T cell receptor beta chains from one sample in a study of blood T cell repertoires in COVID-19. Profiling relied on immunoSEQ multiplex PCR, and the TCRdb table lists in-frame clones only, not all of them. The sample has 130,000 to 150,000 clones, 60% to 80% seen once. Source material: peripheral blood. The receptor source for this set is a man over 45 with active or convalescent COVID-19. Both conserved end residues are part of each CDR3. Each record gives: J gene, V gene, CDR3 protein.

TRBJ2-7 TRBV19 CASSPWVGGEQYF
TRBJ2-7 TRBV14 CASITLGGQRSPISSYEQYF
TRBJ1-1 TRBV6-4 CASSNRGSEAFF
TRBJ1-1 TRBV5-1 CASSLPTGDTEAFF
TRBJ1-1 TRBV27 CASSLQGITTEAFF
TRBJ2-7 TRBV7-2 CASSLGNRGYEQYF
TRBJ2-1 TRBV6-4 CASSIGLAGGDEQFF
TRBJ2-7 TRBV7-6 CASSLQGGEQYF
TRBJ2-3 TRBV3-1/TRBV3-2 CASSQGAQGASTDTQYF
TRBJ2-7 TRBV6-5 CASSPLAGDYEQYF
TRBJ2-7 TRBV4-2 CASSQVSASTSSYEQYF
TRBJ1-3 TRBV7-3 CASSPLGQGSGNTIYF
TRBJ1-2 TRBV4-2 CASSLSGVSYGYTF
TRBJ2-7 TRBV5-1 CASSLGQGKGFEQYF
TRBJ1-6 TRBV6-5 CASRGTGTNSPLHF
TRBJ2-7 TRBV29-1 CSVQGEGTYEQYF
TRBJ2-2 TRBV11-2 CASSLVTGGGNTGELFF
TRBJ1-4 TRBV5-6 CASSLAAGQKKLFF
TRBJ1-2 TRBV7-2 CASSPSGTGYYGYTF
TRBJ2-7 TRBV6-5 CASAYGRGRTYEQYF
TRBJ2-5 TRBV7-9 CASTLTHSGPLRGTQYF
TRBJ2-7 TRBV3-1/TRBV3-2 CASSSRGGYEQYF
TRBJ2-7 TRBV27 CASSPTGWGYEQYF